This TCR beta chain was sequenced during a study of naive and memory T cell subsets. Study-level results: The RNA method is potentially sensitive to activation and differentiation changes.

Four PCR rounds used nested alpha and beta constant region primers plus the SP2 primer. Alpha and beta constant region primers primed reverse transcription for blood and skin samples. TCRdb used MiXCR to reprocess the 5' RACE reads, holding one entry per CDR3 protein. The sample lists roughly 62,000 distinct CDR3 sequences; roughly 8.1% were seen once. In its sample, this clonotype was seen a few times. Antigen unknown. The library had UMIs added by 3' ligation of an oligonucleotide to TCR cDNA. Reverse transcription used DNase-treated unsorted total RNA, aiming for 1 to 1000 ng. The receptor was isolated from a female donor in good health.

Here the CDR3 reads CSAKLVGEQFF. CDR3 sequence (DNA): TGCAGTGCTAAACTAGTAGGTGAGCAGTTCTTC. This chain uses TRBV20-1 with TRBJ2-1; D is possibly TRBD2 (5 bases). This CDR3 is built from 11 residues. The V end lost 4 bases, the J end lost 9 bases, and 10 bases lay between the germline ends. Germline CDR1 is DFQATT and CDR2 is SNEGSKA (reference sequence).